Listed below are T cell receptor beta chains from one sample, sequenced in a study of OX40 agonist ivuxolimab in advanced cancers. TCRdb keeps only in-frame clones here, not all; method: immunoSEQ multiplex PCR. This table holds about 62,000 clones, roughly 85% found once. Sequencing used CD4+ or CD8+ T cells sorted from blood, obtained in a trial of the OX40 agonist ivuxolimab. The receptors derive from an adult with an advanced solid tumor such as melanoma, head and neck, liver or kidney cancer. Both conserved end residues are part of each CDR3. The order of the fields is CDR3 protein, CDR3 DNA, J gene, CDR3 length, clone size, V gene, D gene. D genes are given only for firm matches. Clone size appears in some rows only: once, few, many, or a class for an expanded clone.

CDR3 protein: CASSSDRTTEAFF
CDR3 DNA: TGTGCCAGCAGCTCGGACAGGACAACTGAAGCTTTCTTT
J gene: TRBJ1-1
CDR3 length: 13
clone size: NA
V gene: TRBV7-3
D gene: TRBD1

CDR3 protein: CASSPGTGRYSYNEQFF
CDR3 DNA: TGTGCCAGCTCCCCAGGGACGGGGCGTTATTCCTACAATGAGCAGTTCTTC
J gene: TRBJ2-1
CDR3 length: 17
clone size: NA
V gene: TRBV18
D gene: NA

CDR3 protein: CSVEDRSSYEQYF
CDR3 DNA: TGCAGCGTTGAAGATCGGAGCTCCTACGAGCAGTACTTC
J gene: TRBJ2-7
CDR3 length: 13
clone size: NA
V gene: TRBV29-1
D gene: NA

CDR3 protein: CASSSASGYEQYF
CDR3 DNA: TGTGCCAGCAGTTCGGCTAGCGGCTACGAGCAGTACTTC
J gene: TRBJ2-7
CDR3 length: 13
clone size: NA
V gene: TRBV6-5
D gene: TRBD2

CDR3 protein: CASRDQDSSYEQYF
CDR3 DNA: TGTGCCAGCAGGGACCAGGACAGCTCCTACGAGCAGTACTTC
J gene: TRBJ2-7
CDR3 length: 14
clone size: NA
V gene: TRBV6-1
D gene: NA

CDR3 protein: CASSETGNTIYF
CDR3 DNA: TGTGCCAGCAGTGAAACGGGAAACACCATATATTTT
J gene: TRBJ1-3
CDR3 length: 12
clone size: NA
V gene: TRBV2
D gene: NA

CDR3 protein: CASSEKQGGPEAFF
CDR3 DNA: TGTGCCAGCTCAGAGAAACAGGGGGGCCCTGAAGCTTTCTTT
J gene: TRBJ1-1
CDR3 length: 14
clone size: NA
V gene: TRBV18
D gene: TRBD1

CDR3 protein: CASQKIHIYGYTF
CDR3 DNA: TGTGCCAGCCAAAAAATACACATCTATGGCTACACCTTC
J gene: TRBJ1-2
CDR3 length: 13
clone size: NA
V gene: TRBV28
D gene: NA

CDR3 protein: CASSFRTSGIYEQYF
CDR3 DNA: TGTGCCAGCAGCTTCCGGACTAGCGGGATTTACGAGCAGTACTTC
J gene: TRBJ2-7
CDR3 length: 15
clone size: NA
V gene: TRBV5-4
D gene: TRBD2

CDR3 protein: CASSVGWYNEKLFF
CDR3 DNA: TGTGCCAGCAGCGTAGGATGGTATAATGAAAAACTGTTTTTT
J gene: TRBJ1-4
CDR3 length: 14
clone size: NA
V gene: TRBV9
D gene: NA

CDR3 protein: CSVEGVGGGLPDTQYF
CDR3 DNA: TGCAGCGTTGAAGGGGTCGGGGGAGGCCTCCCGGATACGCAGTATTTT
J gene: TRBJ2-3
CDR3 length: 16
clone size: NA
V gene: TRBV29-1
D gene: NA

CDR3 protein: CASSYRQGARYEQYF
CDR3 DNA: TGTGCCAGCAGTTACCGGCAGGGGGCGAGGTACGAGCAGTACTTC
J gene: TRBJ2-7
CDR3 length: 15
clone size: NA
V gene: TRBV6-5
D gene: TRBD1

CDR3 protein: CASSLGWDSYGYTF
CDR3 DNA: TGTGCCAGCAGCTTGGGCTGGGACTCTTATGGCTACACCTTC
J gene: TRBJ1-2
CDR3 length: 14
clone size: NA
V gene: TRBV5-8
D gene: NA

CDR3 protein: CASSWMGQGDEQFF
CDR3 DNA: TGTGCCAGCAGCTGGATGGGACAGGGGGATGAGCAGTTCTTC
J gene: TRBJ2-1
CDR3 length: 14
clone size: NA
V gene: TRBV7-8
D gene: TRBD1

CDR3 protein: CASSQRLAGGRETQYF
CDR3 DNA: TGTGCCAGCTCACAGAGACTAGCGGGAGGTCGGGAGACCCAGTACTTC
J gene: TRBJ2-5
CDR3 length: 16
clone size: NA
V gene: TRBV18
D gene: TRBD2

CDR3 protein: CASSRVGKFSSHSGANVLTF
CDR3 DNA: TGTGCCAGTAGTAGGGTAGGCAAATTTTCCTCCCACTCTGGGGCCAACGTCCTGACTTTC
J gene: TRBJ2-6
CDR3 length: 20
clone size: once
V gene: TRBV19
D gene: NA

CDR3 protein: CASSLWPPGSNQPQHF
CDR3 DNA: TGTGCCAGCAGTTTATGGCCCCCTGGCAGCAATCAGCCCCAGCATTTT
J gene: TRBJ1-5
CDR3 length: 16
clone size: NA
V gene: TRBV27
D gene: NA

CDR3 protein: CASSELGYLNTEAFF
CDR3 DNA: TGTGCCAGCAGTGAATTGGGTTACTTGAACACTGAAGCTTTCTTT
J gene: TRBJ1-1
CDR3 length: 15
clone size: NA
V gene: TRBV6-1
D gene: NA

CDR3 protein: CASSPGSGGPYEQYF
CDR3 DNA: TGTGCCAGCAGCCCAGGTAGCGGGGGTCCCTACGAGCAGTACTTC
J gene: TRBJ2-7
CDR3 length: 15
clone size: NA
V gene: TRBV5-8
D gene: TRBD2

CDR3 protein: CASSLAQTNSYNEQFF
CDR3 DNA: TGTGCCAGCAGCTTAGCGCAGACAAACTCCTACAATGAGCAGTTCTTC
J gene: TRBJ2-1
CDR3 length: 16
clone size: once
V gene: TRBV5-4
D gene: NA

CDR3 protein: CASSITGVNTEAFF
CDR3 DNA: TGTGCCAGTAGTATTACAGGGGTGAACACTGAAGCTTTCTTT
J gene: TRBJ1-1
CDR3 length: 14
clone size: NA
V gene: TRBV19
D gene: TRBD1

CDR3 protein: CASSHRQGTDTQYF
CDR3 DNA: TGCGCCAGCAGCCATCGACAGGGCACAGATACGCAGTATTTT
J gene: TRBJ2-3
CDR3 length: 14
clone size: NA
V gene: TRBV4-1
D gene: NA

CDR3 protein: CASSIQGETQYF
CDR3 DNA: TGTGCCAGTAGTATCCAGGGGGAGACCCAGTACTTC
J gene: TRBJ2-5
CDR3 length: 12
clone size: NA
V gene: TRBV19
D gene: NA

CDR3 protein: CASRGDRAYEQYF
CDR3 DNA: TGTGCCAGCAGAGGGGACCGAGCCTACGAGCAGTACTTC
J gene: TRBJ2-7
CDR3 length: 13
clone size: NA
V gene: TRBV6-1
D gene: NA

CDR3 protein: CASSVTGVRTDTQYF
CDR3 DNA: TGCGCCAGCAGCGTGACAGGGGTTCGGACAGATACGCAGTATTTT
J gene: TRBJ2-3
CDR3 length: 15
clone size: NA
V gene: TRBV5-1
D gene: TRBD1

CDR3 protein: CASSYWGVNQPQHF
CDR3 DNA: TGTGCCAGCAGTTACTGGGGGGTCAATCAGCCCCAGCATTTT
J gene: TRBJ1-5
CDR3 length: 14
clone size: NA
V gene: TRBV6-5
D gene: NA

CDR3 protein: CASSGQTGANQPQHF
CDR3 DNA: TGTGCCAGTAGTGGTCAGACAGGGGCGAATCAGCCCCAGCATTTT
J gene: TRBJ1-5
CDR3 length: 15
clone size: NA
V gene: TRBV19
D gene: TRBD1

CDR3 protein: CASSMTGTRYEQYF
CDR3 DNA: TGTGCCAGTAGTATGACCGGGACTCGCTACGAGCAGTACTTC
J gene: TRBJ2-7
CDR3 length: 14
clone size: NA
V gene: TRBV19
D gene: NA

CDR3 protein: CASSPLNDLLEAFF
CDR3 DNA: TGTGCCAGCAGTCCCTTGAACGACCTTCTGGAAGCTTTCTTT
J gene: TRBJ1-1
CDR3 length: 14
clone size: NA
V gene: TRBV28
D gene: NA

CDR3 protein: CASSSPKRTSGGAWNEQFF
CDR3 DNA: TGTGCCAGCAGCTCCCCCAAACGGACTAGCGGGGGGGCGTGGAATGAGCAGTTCTTC
J gene: TRBJ2-1
CDR3 length: 19
clone size: NA
V gene: TRBV5-6
D gene: TRBD2

CDR3 protein: CASSGEDRGSTAEAFF
CDR3 DNA: TGTGCCAGCAGCGGAGAGGACAGGGGCTCTACGGCTGAAGCTTTCTTT
J gene: TRBJ1-1
CDR3 length: 16
clone size: NA
V gene: TRBV9
D gene: TRBD1

CDR3 protein: CASSPLLNGELFF
CDR3 DNA: TGTGCCAGCAGCCCCCTTCTGAACGGGGAGCTGTTTTTT
J gene: TRBJ2-2
CDR3 length: 13
clone size: NA
V gene: TRBV7-2
D gene: NA

CDR3 protein: CASSVLLNTEAFF
CDR3 DNA: TGTGCCAGCAGCGTTCTATTGAACACTGAAGCTTTCTTT
J gene: TRBJ1-1
CDR3 length: 13
clone size: once
V gene: TRBV9
D gene: NA

CDR3 protein: CASSERRQGTGNTIYF
CDR3 DNA: TGTGCCAGCAGTGAAAGACGACAGGGAACTGGAAACACCATATATTTT
J gene: TRBJ1-3
CDR3 length: 16
clone size: NA
V gene: TRBV2
D gene: TRBD1

CDR3 protein: CASSPNIGRYEAFF
CDR3 DNA: TGTGCCAGCAGCCCCAACATAGGCCGGTATGAAGCTTTCTTT
J gene: TRBJ1-1
CDR3 length: 14
clone size: NA
V gene: TRBV5-4
D gene: NA